This T cell receptor beta chain comes out of a study of regulatory T cells in long-lasting Graves disease. This clonotype turned up a few times. Its specificity is not known. As to time point: persistent/refractory GD, antithyroid drugs over 5 years with positive TRAb. Extracted PBMC RNA gave rise to the TCR library. Diagnosis followed American Thyroid Association guidelines for Graves' disease. Patients were from an endocrinology department in Xi'an, China. Study-level results: TRBV28, TRBJ1-2 and TRBJ2-5 were segments that persistent disease favored. Persistent patients shared 2,700 or so public clonotypes among themselves. Newly diagnosed patients shared fewer, at about a thousand.

Building the TCR beta libraries relied on iRepertoire HTBI primers, and CDR3 regions underwent Arm-PCR. TCRdb re-called the multiplex PCR reads through MiXCR, storing one row per CDR3 protein. Among roughly 490,000 distinct CDR3 sequences listed, 22% were seen once. V gave up 5 bases and J gave up 5 bases, with 18 bases separating them. The CDR3 length is 15 residues. Germline V gene sequence: CDR1 SEHNR, CDR2 FQNEAQ (reference sequence). The TCR was taken from a female donor with Graves disease. J is TRBJ2-5 and V is TRBV7-9; no clear D gene. This sample comprised peripheral blood mononuclear cells (PBMCs), obtained when the disease was refractory, from a patient treated with antithyroid drugs. CDR3 region: CASSLFVEVAETQYF. CDR3 sequence (DNA): TGTGCCAGCAGCCTGTTCGTTGAGGTAGCCGAGACCCAGTACTTC.